A single sample gave rise to the 20 T cell receptor beta chains below, sequenced in a study of radiation and T cells in renal cell carcinoma. Treatment here: treatment-naive control, cytoreductive nephrectomy. The assay was immunoSEQ multiplex PCR, and TCRdb's table has in-frame clones only and misses some. The sample lists about 18,000 clones, roughly 60% occurring once. Sequences were derived from tumor tissue, sampled from a patient whose treatment was nephrectomy without radiotherapy. These receptors came from a middle-aged man with renal cell carcinoma.

The chain has TRBV30 and TRBJ2-3; D may match TRBD1 or TRBD2 (5 bases each). The V end was cut by 6 bases, the J end by 0 bases, with 16 bases between. This CDR3 contains 15 residues. Germline V CDR1 and CDR2: GTSNPN, SVGIG (reference sequence). CDR3 in amino acids: CACSLGPTSTDTQYF. CDR3 nucleotides: TGTGCCTGCTCGCTGGGACCGACTAGCACAGATACGCAGTATTTT.

The CDR3 spells CASSLPGQGRYEQYF. In DNA, the CDR3 is TGTGCCAGCAGTCTCCCGGGACAGGGGAGATACGAGCAGTACTTC. The chain recombines TRBV28 with TRBJ2-7; 10 bases match TRBD1. The CDR3 consists of 15 residues. The trim removed 5 bases at V and 4 bases at J, leaving 8 bases unmatched. Germline V gives CDR1 MDHEN, CDR2 SYDVKM.

A single count supports this clone. The chain is built from TRBV6-5 and TRBJ1-4; D not resolved. CDR1 and CDR2 (germline): MNHEY, SVGAGI. V gave up 6 bases and J gave up 0 bases, with 5 bases separating them. The CDR3 is 13 amino acids. The CDR3: CASRETTNEKLFF. The CDR3 DNA reads TGTGCCAGCAGAGAGACAACTAATGAAAAACTGTTTTTT.

V is TRBV6-6 and J is TRBJ1-4; possibly TRBD1 for D (5 bases). Germline loops: CDR1 MNHNY, CDR2 SVGAGI (reference sequence). Trimming removed 5 bases at V and 13 bases at J, with 11 bases between. The CDR3 runs 11 residues. CDR3 DNA sequence: TGTGCCAGCAGTCCAGGGAGATCACTGTTTTTT. It is translated as CASSPGRSLFF.

The gene calls are TRBV15 and TRBJ1-5; D is unresolved. This CDR3 comprises 15 residues. The germline V gene encodes CDR1 LNHNV and CDR2 YYDKDF (reference sequence). The V end lost 1 base, the J end lost 2 bases, and 9 bases lay between the germline ends. The CDR3 sequence is CATSRAGSRNQPQHF. The DNA for the CDR3 is TGTGCCACCAGCAGAGCCGGGTCCCGCAATCAGCCCCAGCATTTT.

CDR3 residues: CASSSNSGTGTTGELFF. The CDR3, as DNA: TGTGCCAGCAGCTCCAATTCCGGGACAGGGACCACCGGGGAGCTGTTTTTT. This chain joins TRBV13 and TRBJ2-2; 9 bases align to TRBD1. V lost 4 bases to trimming and J lost 4 bases; unmatched junction nucleotides: 10. CDR3 length: 17 amino acids. Germline V gives CDR1 PRHDT, CDR2 FYEKMQ (reference sequence).

The J gene is TRBJ1-2, the V gene TRBV10-3; TRBD1 matches at 8 bases. Germline V gives CDR1 ENHRY, CDR2 SYGVKD. After removal of 6 bases from V and 1 base from J, the junction contained 7 bases not matched to a gene. This CDR3 has 15 residues. CDR3: CAISATGENNYGYTF. In DNA form, the CDR3 reads TGTGCCATCAGCGCGACAGGGGAGAATAACTATGGCTACACCTTC.

This clone has just a few counts. The chain combines TRBV7-9 with TRBJ2-1; D call uncertain. CDR3 length: 12 amino acids. V dropped 6 bases and J dropped 7 bases, with 10 bases sitting between them. Germline-derived CDR1 and CDR2 are SEHNR and FQNEAQ (reference sequence). The chain's CDR3 is CASSPQRNEQFF. In nucleotides, the CDR3 is TGTGCCAGCAGTCCACAAAGGAATGAGCAGTTCTTC.

The rearrangement uses TRBV28 and TRBJ2-7, with a tentative D call TRBD1 (6 bases). Germline V gene data show CDR1 as MDHEN and CDR2 as SYDVKM. Trimming took 7 bases from V and 5 from J, leaving 12 bases between them. The CDR3 runs to 12 residues. The CDR3 here is CASKSGDHEQYF. The DNA of the CDR3 is TGTGCCAGCAAGTCAGGGGACCACGAGCAGTACTTC.

The chain uses TRBV18 and TRBJ1-2; TRBD1 aligns across 9 bases. Germline V gene sequence: CDR1 KGHSH, CDR2 LQKENI. The J segment lost 4 bases and the V segment lost 6 bases, leaving 6 bases of the junction unmatched. The CDR3 has 14 amino acids. In DNA form, the CDR3 reads TGTGCCAGCTCCCCCGGGACAGGGATCTATGGCTACACCTTC. This translates into CASSPGTGIYGYTF.

This sequence joins TRBV6-6 and TRBJ2-6; D gene unclear. Trimming shortened V by 5 bases and J by 2 bases, and 7 bases separated the two germline ends. The CDR3 runs to 14 residues. Germline values: CDR1 MNHNY, CDR2 SVGAGI (reference sequence). The CDR3 reads CASSLVPGANVLTF. In nucleotides, the CDR3 is TGTGCCAGCAGTCTTGTCCCTGGGGCCAACGTCCTGACTTTC.

The gene calls are TRBV4-1 and TRBJ2-1, with 7 bases lining up with TRBD2. Germline values: CDR1 MGHRA, CDR2 YSYEKL. V shed 0 bases and J 7 bases; nucleotides not matched to a gene: 6. The CDR3 loop spans 15 amino acids. DNA for the CDR3: TGCGCCAGCAGCCAAGATGGGGAGGGGTGGAATGAGCAGTTCTTC. Its translation: CASSQDGEGWNEQFF.

By share, this clone ranks as medium-sized. V and J are TRBV18 and TRBJ1-1; perhaps TRBD1 as D (6 bases). Germline CDR1 and CDR2: KGHSH and LQKENI. The CDR3 totals 16 residues. The V end lost 3 bases, the J end lost 4 bases, and 18 bases lay between the germline ends. CDR3 sequence reads: CASSPINDRTGTEAFF. In nucleotides, the CDR3 is TGTGCCAGCTCACCCATAAACGACAGGACGGGCACTGAAGCTTTCTTT.

The chain has TRBV4-1 and TRBJ1-2; TRBD1 matches at 8 bases. There are 15 residues in the CDR3. Germline V gene lookup returns CDR1 MGHRA and CDR2 YSYEKL. The V and J ends lost 0 bases and 4 bases, in that order; junction bases with no gene match: 4. The CDR3 sequence: CASSQDTGGRYGYTF. CDR3 nucleotides: TGCGCCAGCAGCCAAGATACAGGGGGTCGCTATGGCTACACCTTC.

This clone was observed many times. The chain employs TRBV27 and TRBJ1-2, with D possibly being TRBD1 (5 bases). The CDR3 extends over 15 amino acids. Trimming pared 5 bases from V and 3 bases from J, leaving 16 bases between. Per the germline V gene, CDR1 is MNHEY and CDR2 is SMNVEV (reference sequence). CDR3 sequence reads: CASSPPGREDYGYTF. CDR3 nucleotides: TGTGCCAGCAGTCCCCCGGGACGGGAGGACTATGGCTACACCTTC.

The V call is TRBV6-5, the J call TRBJ2-7, with D tentatively TRBD1 (6 bases). From germline, CDR1 is MNHEY and CDR2 SVGAGI. Between the trimmed V and J ends, which lost 6 bases and 2 bases, there was a span of 14 bases. The length of the CDR3 is 14 residues. The CDR3 region has the DNA TGTGCCAGCAGACCCGACAGGTTTCCCTACGAGCAGTACTTC. Translation: CASRPDRFPYEQYF.

The V gene is TRBV27, the J gene TRBJ1-1, with a tentative D call TRBD1 (5 bases). Trimming cost V 5 bases and J 0 bases, with 10 bases left between them. CDR3 length equals 14 residues. Germline loops: CDR1 MNHEY, CDR2 SMNVEV (reference sequence). The CDR3 nucleotides read TGTGCCAGCAGTCTTGGGGACTTGAACACTGAAGCTTTCTTT. Residues: CASSLGDLNTEAFF.

The chain joins TRBV6-4 to TRBJ1-1; D is possibly TRBD1 (6 bases). There are 13 residues in the CDR3. Trimming pared 5 bases from V and 4 bases from J, leaving 11 bases between. Germline V CDR1 and CDR2: MRHNA, SNTAGT. The CDR3 is CASSPGTRTEAFF. The CDR3, as DNA: TGTGCCAGCAGTCCTGGGACACGCACTGAAGCTTTCTTT.

CDR3 sequence: CASSQFGQGRTGELFF. The CDR3 DNA sequence: TGTGCCAGCAGCCAATTTGGACAGGGAAGGACCGGGGAGCTGTTTTTT. The chain combines TRBV14 with TRBJ2-2; 8 bases agree with TRBD1. This CDR3 has 16 amino acids. The germline V gene has CDR1 SGHDN and CDR2 FVKESK. V was clipped by 2 bases and J by 5 bases; unmatched bases: 7.

This chain uses TRBV5-8 with TRBJ2-7; D not resolved. The CDR3 loop spans 13 amino acids. Trimming stripped 4 bases from V and 5 bases from J, with 13 bases between. Germline V CDR1 and CDR2: SGHTS, YDEGEE. The DNA for the CDR3 is TGTGCCAGCAGCCTGATACCTAGAGACGAGCAGTACTTC. Protein product: CASSLIPRDEQYF.